Sequencing of this T cell receptor beta chain was carried out in a study of blood T cell repertoires in COVID-19 (TCRdb year 2020). Study-level background: Collaborator samples came from the United States, Italy and Spain and covered acute and convalescent phases of COVID-19. The sample metadata nearly always contained a de-identified subject ID, COVID-19 status, age in years and sex. Where HLA class I and class II types were available, the types were taken from metadata supplied by the sample provider, not from assay-based typing. Subjects who had been exposed to COVID-19, were actively infected with it, or had recovered from it provided the deeply sampled blood TCRbeta repertoires that made up the dataset. The prospective study material was composed of cDNA or gDNA derived from T cells, B-cell-depleted T cells, or PBMCs. The samples were drawn from two sources: the first 160 participants of the ongoing ImmuneRACE study, and fewer than 1,500 subjects contributed by 6 global collaborators. A freely available public database, intended as a resource for researchers studying the immune response to SARS-CoV-2, is where the repertoires were released.

The germline V gene specifies MGHRA as CDR1 and YSYEKL as CDR2. The cysteine opens and the phenylalanine closes a CDR3 of 17 amino acids. Here the CDR3 DNA is all that survives: 51 bases in frame from base 1. At the junction V is shortened by 1 base and J by 6 bases; bases outside the gene matches: 11. A note on this clone: It lacks a known antigen. No much larger clonotype is one base removed from it; base qualities were not supplied.

The immunoSEQ Assay, a bias-controlled multiplex PCR, was used to amplify TCRbeta CDR3 regions from genomic DNA. Processing in the source paper ran as follows. The number of nucleated cells in each sample was estimated from the amplification of reference gene primers within the assay. To quantify the absolute abundance of each unique TCRbeta CDR3 rearrangement, sequence reads were collapsed and filtered. For each sample, productive Simpson clonality was calculated by taking the square root of Simpson's diversity index across productive rearrangements. The table comes from immuneACCESS by way of TCRdb, which keeps in-frame sequences with V and J called. Part of the clones is missing from these tables; in studies checked, under half for an unresolved V gene and the rest for unknown reasons. V and J calls and clone size are as listed in that table; D and trimming were resolved from the DNA. Across this sample there are approximately 280,000 clones, with about 90% seen only once. The ten largest clones capture more than 1.5% of the sample.

Enrolling through a virtual design, the prospective study's participants ranged in age from about 18 to 89 years and lived across 20 to 30 United States geographic areas. To assign participants to cohorts, the prospective study relied on clinical history that participants themselves reported in a screening survey and a study questionnaire. Recovered participants in ImmuneRACE Cohort 3 were defined by two consecutive negative NP/OP PCR tests, clearance by a healthcare professional, or resolution of symptoms. Each participant in the prospective study had whole blood, serum and a nasopharyngeal or oropharyngeal swab collected by mobile phlebotomists. Prospective study participants could optionally give additional blood draws and questionnaires over a roughly 2-month period. Prospective study blood samples were shipped either frozen or at room temperature before DNA extraction. The research as a whole found: Clinical and demographic metadata were provided uncurated, with the amount varying by source and participant.

The sequencing sample was made of PBMCs or T cells enriched from blood (not recorded which). Recombination linked TRBV4-1 to TRBJ2-5; TRBD2 matches 10 bases in the middle. This TCR came from a woman in her fifties or sixties who had recovered from COVID-19. The CDR3 region has the sequence CASSQVNAGLAEKTQYF. The DNA reads TGCGCCAGCAGCCAAGTCAACGCCGGACTAGCGGAGAAGACCCAGTACTTC.